The next 10 T cell receptor beta chains were all read from a single sample in a study of blood T cells in healthy people across ages. A sample-barcoded 5' primer and a J-beta primer mix were used in a second PCR of about 6 to 12 cycles. A single record per CDR3 protein comes from TCRdb applying MiXCR to the 5' RACE reads. This sample yields 380,000 or so distinct CDR3 sequences, of which roughly half are seen a single time; 50% to 65% belongs to the top ten. Sequences were obtained from blood. Source of these receptors: a man aged 60-69 years in good health.

In its sample, this clonotype was seen many times. The rearrangement uses TRBV29-1 and TRBJ2-1; 7 nucleotides agree with TRBD2. V was pared by 7 bases and J by 12 bases, with 18 bases of the junction left unmatched. Per the germline V gene, CDR1 is SQVTM and CDR2 is ANQGSEA. This CDR3 is 14 amino acids long. CDR3 DNA sequence: TGCAGCGCCAGTCCGGGACTGGGGGGGGTAGGGCAGTTCTTC. The encoded protein is CSASPGLGGVGQFF.

This clonotype was seen a handful of times. The chain joins TRBV29-1 to TRBJ2-5; a possible D gene is TRBD1 (5 bases). The V gene lost 4 bases and the J gene lost 9 bases, with 18 bases spanning the gap. CDR1 is SQVTM, CDR2 ANQGSEA, per germline. The CDR3 sequence is 13 residues long. The CDR3 here is CSVGGRAVPAQYF. CDR3 bases: TGCAGCGTTGGGGGCAGGGCAGTACCGGCCCAGTACTTC.

Only a few counts were recorded for this clonotype. This may arise from a read error, as a much more abundant clone is one base away. The rearrangement uses TRBV4-2 and TRBJ2-7; 11 nucleotides line up with TRBD2. The V gene's germline CDR1 is LGHNA and CDR2 YNFKEQ. V lost 3 bases to trimming and J lost 7 bases; unmatched junction nucleotides: 11. This CDR3 region has 16 residues. DNA of the CDR3: TGTGCCAGCAGCCAGGTACTAGCGGGAGAGGGGCATGAGCAGTACTTC. This translates into CASSQVLAGEGHEQYF.

This clonotype was counted only a few times. This rearrangement joins TRBV29-1 to TRBJ2-5; possibly TRBD1 for D (6 bases). Trimming removed 8 bases from V and 4 bases from J, with 11 bases in between. The germline gives CDR1 SQVTM, CDR2 ANQGSEA. The CDR3 totals 11 residues. The CDR3 nucleotides are TGCAGCTGGGGGCCGGGAGAGACCCAGTACTTC. Amino acid sequence: CSWGPGETQYF.

The chain couples TRBV15 to TRBJ2-7; D remains unclear. This CDR3 is 13 amino acids long. The germline V and J ends were trimmed by 3 bases and 0 bases, with 6 bases remaining between them. The germline CDR1 and CDR2 sequences are LNHNV and YYDKDF (reference sequence). The DNA of the CDR3 is TGTGCCACCAGCAGTCCTAGCTCCTACGAGCAGTACTTC. Translated, it gives CATSSPSSYEQYF.

The V and J genes are TRBV4-3 and TRBJ2-1, with 9 bases matching TRBD1. From germline, CDR1 is LGHNA and CDR2 YSLEER. The CDR3 consists of 16 residues. The V and J ends lost 0 bases and 7 bases, in that order; junction bases with no gene match: 7. The CDR3 protein is CASSQEGGQGMNEQFF. As DNA, the CDR3 is TGCGCCAGCAGCCAAGAGGGTGGACAGGGGATGAATGAGCAGTTCTTC.

This clonotype was observed a few times. This chain joins TRBV27 and TRBJ2-7; D is perhaps TRBD1 or TRBD2 (6 bases each). CDR1 is MNHEY, CDR2 SMNVEV, per germline (reference sequence). This CDR3 is built from 15 residues. The V end lost 6 bases, the J end lost 2 bases, and 17 bases lay between the germline ends. The CDR3 nucleotides read TGTGCCAGCAGACCAACTAGGGGGGTGACCTACGAGCAGTACTTC. It specifies CASRPTRGVTYEQYF.

Notes on this clonotype: It may be a read error: a sequence one base away is much more abundant. The gene calls are TRBV28 and TRBJ2-1, with TRBD2 matching 11 bases. Germline V lookup: CDR1 MDHEN, CDR2 SYDVKM. The CDR3 covers 16 residues. Losses at the gene ends were 5 bases for V and 6 bases for J; bases not matched to a gene: 9. The CDR3 nucleotides read TGTGCCAGCAGTCTCCCGTTAGCGGGAGGGTGCAATGAGCAGTTCTTC. Translating it yields CASSLPLAGGCNEQFF. Using reference TRBV28 and TRBJ2-1 for the parts outside the CDR3, the full variable domain is DVKVTQSSRYLVKRTGEKVFLECVQDMDHENMFWYRQDPGLGLRLIYFSYDVKMKEKGDIPEGYSVSREKKERFSLILESASTNQTSMYLCASSLPLAGGCNEQFFGPGTRLTVL.

The chain is built from TRBV20-1 and TRBJ1-6, with D maybe TRBD1 (5 bases). The V and J ends lost 0 bases and 2 bases respectively, with 11 bases between them. The CDR3 runs to 16 residues. The V gene's germline CDR1 is DFQATT and CDR2 SNEGSKA (reference sequence). The CDR3: CSARDAGSPYNSPLHF. Here the CDR3 DNA reads TGCAGTGCTAGAGATGCAGGGAGCCCCTATAATTCACCCCTCCACTTT.

This clonotype was found once. This chain joins TRBV5-1 and TRBJ1-6; no definite D call. This CDR3 region has 15 residues. V lost 4 bases, J lost 0 bases, and 8 bases lay in between. The germline V gene has CDR1 SGHRS and CDR2 YFSETQ. The CDR3 region is CASSAVSSYNSPLHF. Here the CDR3 DNA reads TGCGCCAGCAGCGCTGTCAGCTCCTATAATTCACCCCTCCACTTT.